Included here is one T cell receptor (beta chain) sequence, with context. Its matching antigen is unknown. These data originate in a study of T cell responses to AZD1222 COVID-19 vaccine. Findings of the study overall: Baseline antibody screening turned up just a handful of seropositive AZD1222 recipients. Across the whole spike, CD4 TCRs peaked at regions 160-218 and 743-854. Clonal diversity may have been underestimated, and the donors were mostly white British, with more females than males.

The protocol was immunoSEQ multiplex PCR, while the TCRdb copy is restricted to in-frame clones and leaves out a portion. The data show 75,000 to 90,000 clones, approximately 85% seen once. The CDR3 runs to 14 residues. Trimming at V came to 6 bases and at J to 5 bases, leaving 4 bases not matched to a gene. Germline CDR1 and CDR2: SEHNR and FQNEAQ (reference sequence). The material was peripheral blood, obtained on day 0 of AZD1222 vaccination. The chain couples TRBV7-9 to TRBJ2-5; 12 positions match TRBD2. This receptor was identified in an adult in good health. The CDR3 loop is CASSPGLAGETQYF. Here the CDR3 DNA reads TGTGCCAGCAGTCCCGGACTAGCGGGGGAGACCCAGTACTTC.